This TCR beta chain appears in the sequencing data of a study of blood T cell repertoires in COVID-19. Trimming removed 4 bases at V and 0 bases at J, with 10 bases between. The V gene's germline CDR1 is SNHLY and CDR2 FYNNEI. The CDR3 spans 15 residues. In the original analysis: Amplification from reference gene primers served as the basis for estimated nucleated cell counts. The table came from immunoSEQ multiplex PCR; TCRdb's copy has only in-frame clones and leaves some out. D and trimming come from the DNA, and the V and J calls and clone size come from that table. The sample includes 25,000 to 35,000 clones, over 75% of them seen just once.

The sample consisted of peripheral blood. This clonotype was sampled from a man aged 55 to 70 with active COVID-19. The chain recombines TRBV2 with TRBJ2-1; TRBD1 is a possible D gene (6 bases). The CDR3 loop is CASSVRGSSYNEQFF. The DNA for the CDR3 is TGTGCCAGCAGTGTTAGGGGGAGCTCCTACAATGAGCAGTTCTTC.